The rows below give T cell receptor beta chains drawn from one sample of a study of cytomegalovirus exposure and HLA in healthy donors. Sequencing was performed with immunoSEQ multiplex PCR; in TCRdb, only in-frame clones are kept and a portion is missing. The data hold about 96,000 clones, with approximately 74% observed a single time. The sample taken for sequencing was PBMCs. Source of these receptors: a woman aged 65 to 85 in good health and CMV-seropositive. Both conserved end residues are part of each CDR3. D genes are given only for firm matches. Only some rows state a clone size, as once, few, many or a class for expanded clones.

cdr3_nt | cdr3_aa | v_call | d_call | j_call | clone_size
TGTGCCAGTAGTATACAGGGAGGTGAAAAACTGTTTTTT | CASSIQGGEKLFF | TRBV19 | . | TRBJ1-4 | .
TGTGCCTGGAGTCCGCGGGACAGTAACACTGAAGCTTTCTTT | CAWSPRDSNTEAFF | TRBV30 | TRBD1 | TRBJ1-1 | .
TGCAGTGCAGGGGTCTCCTACGAGCAGTACTTC | CSAGVSYEQYF | TRBV20-1 | . | TRBJ2-7 | .
TGTGCCAGCAGAAAGACGGGGTCCGGGAATGAGCAGTTCTTC | CASRKTGSGNEQFF | TRBV7-9 | . | TRBJ2-1 | .
TGTGCCAGCAAGGACAGGGGTACGTACAATGAGCAGTTCTTC | CASKDRGTYNEQFF | TRBV7-2 | TRBD1 | TRBJ2-1 | .
TGTGCCAGCAGCTTAGCAGGGGGTCAGCCCCAGCATTTT | CASSLAGGQPQHF | TRBV7-9 | . | TRBJ1-5 | few
TGTGCCAGTACTTTGGGACAGGGTCTGAAAGAGACCCAGTACTTC | CASTLGQGLKETQYF | TRBV19 | TRBD1 | TRBJ2-5 | once
TGTGCCAGCAGCCCGTTGGACAGGGGGCATGCCAAAAACATTCAGTACTTC | CASSPLDRGHAKNIQYF | TRBV9 | TRBD1 | TRBJ2-4 | .
TGTGCCACCAGCAGAGTTGCGGGGGACACATACACAGATACGCAGTATTTT | CATSRVAGDTYTDTQYF | TRBV15 | . | TRBJ2-3 | .
TGCGCCAGCAGCCACGACGCGGCGGGGGGTGGATTCACAGATACGCAGTATTTT | CASSHDAAGGGFTDTQYF | TRBV4-3 | TRBD2 | TRBJ2-3 | .
TGTGCCTGGAGTTTGGGGGGGCCCCTCTTATCTGGGGCCAACGTCCTGACTTTC | CAWSLGGPLLSGANVLTF | TRBV30 | . | TRBJ2-6 | .
TGTGCCAGCACCGGACAGGGCGCCGGGGAGCTGTTTTTT | CASTGQGAGELFF | TRBV2 | TRBD1 | TRBJ2-2 | once
TGTGCCAGCAGTTTCTCCTACGGGTTCTACGAGCAGTACTTC | CASSFSYGFYEQYF | TRBV27 | . | TRBJ2-7 | .
TGTGCCAGCAGCCCTAGAGGCTTCCTAGCGGGAGCCCCAGATACGCAGTATTTT | CASSPRGFLAGAPDTQYF | TRBV7-6 | TRBD2 | TRBJ2-3 | .
TGTGCCAGCAGCGTCGGGGCGGGAGAAGAGACCCAGTACTTC | CASSVGAGEETQYF | TRBV9 | TRBD2 | TRBJ2-5 | .
TGCGCCAGCAGTGAGTACACCCAGGGGGCGAAGAACACTGAAGCTTTCTTT | CASSEYTQGAKNTEAFF | TRBV10-2 | TRBD1 | TRBJ1-1 | .
TGTGCCAGCAGCCGGACTGGACAAGAGACCCAGTACTTC | CASSRTGQETQYF | TRBV27 | . | TRBJ2-5 | .
TGTGCCAGCAGCTTGAAACGTCGGGGGGACAATGAGCAGTTCTTC | CASSLKRRGDNEQFF | TRBV5-6 | TRBD2 | TRBJ2-1 | .
TGTGCCAGCAGTTACTCGGCAGGGAACTACGAGCAGTACTTC | CASSYSAGNYEQYF | TRBV6-6 | . | TRBJ2-7 | .
TGTGCCAGCAGTTTGAAAGGCACTACTAACTATGGCTACACCTTC | CASSLKGTTNYGYTF | TRBV2 | . | TRBJ1-2 | once
TGTGCCACCCTCAGGGGCGCCTATAATTCACCCCTCCACTTT | CATLRGAYNSPLHF | TRBV28 | . | TRBJ1-6 | once
TGTGCCAGCAGCCCTGGAGTAGCGGGGGGGCAAGAGACCCAGTACTTC | CASSPGVAGGQETQYF | TRBV7-8 | TRBD2 | TRBJ2-5 | .
TGTGCCAGCAGTGAAAGGTCGGGGGGCGGCGGTGAAGCTTTCTTT | CASSERSGGGGEAFF | TRBV2 | . | TRBJ1-1 | .
TGTGCCAGCAGCTCCGGTCCCGGAAACACCATATATTTT | CASSSGPGNTIYF | TRBV11-2 | . | TRBJ1-3 | .
TGTGCCAGTAGTATAGACGCGCTAGCGGGAGCTCGAGAGCAGTTCTTC | CASSIDALAGAREQFF | TRBV19 | TRBD2 | TRBJ2-1 | .
TGCAGCGTTTATGGACAGGGGCGCTCCTACGAGCAGTACTTC | CSVYGQGRSYEQYF | TRBV29-1 | TRBD1 | TRBJ2-7 | .
TGTGCCATCGGGCCAGGGACAGATACGCAGTATTTT | CAIGPGTDTQYF | TRBV10-3 | . | TRBJ2-3 | once
TGTGCCAGCACCCAGGGGGCGTACGAGCAGTACTTC | CASTQGAYEQYF | TRBV2 | TRBD1 | TRBJ2-7 | .
TGTGCCAGCACCGGCGGTAATGAAAAACTGTTTTTT | CASTGGNEKLFF | TRBV28 | . | TRBJ1-4 | once
TGTGCCAGCAGCTTAGTCAGGGGGGTAGGCAACTATGGCTACACCTTC | CASSLVRGVGNYGYTF | TRBV11-2 | TRBD1 | TRBJ1-2 | .
TGTGCCAGCAGTGAATCAAACAGGGTTCAGCCCCAGCATTTT | CASSESNRVQPQHF | TRBV6-1 | . | TRBJ1-5 | once
TGTGCCAGTAGTAAAGGACAGGGGGCTGGGGCCAACGTCCTGACTTTC | CASSKGQGAGANVLTF | TRBV19 | TRBD1 | TRBJ2-6 | .
TGTGCCAGTACGGGACTCAGCTACAATGAGCAGTTCTTC | CASTGLSYNEQFF | TRBV19 | . | TRBJ2-1 | .
TGTGCCAGCAGCCCCCCGGGACAGGGGGCCTACGAGCAGTACTTC | CASSPPGQGAYEQYF | TRBV28 | TRBD1 | TRBJ2-7 | .
TGTGCCAGCTCCCAGGGGGGCTCTGGGGCCAACGTCCTGACTTTC | CASSQGGSGANVLTF | TRBV18 | . | TRBJ2-6 | .
TGTGCCAGCAGTTCTTGGACTAGCGGGAGTGGTAGTGAGCAGTTCTTC | CASSSWTSGSGSEQFF | TRBV28 | TRBD2 | TRBJ2-1 | .
TGCGCCAGCAGCTTGGCCGGGACAGGGCACTATGGCTACACCTTC | CASSLAGTGHYGYTF | TRBV5-1 | TRBD1 | TRBJ1-2 | .
TGCGCCAGCAGCTTGGGAGCGAACACCGGGGAGCTGTTTTTT | CASSLGANTGELFF | TRBV5-1 | . | TRBJ2-2 | once
TGTGCCAGCAGCTTGACAGGGATTACCTATGGCTACACCTTC | CASSLTGITYGYTF | TRBV5-4 | . | TRBJ1-2 | .
TGTGCCACCATGATGGGGGACAGGGGGCCTTCGGGCTACACCTTC | CATMMGDRGPSGYTF | TRBV15 | TRBD1 | TRBJ1-2 | .
TGTGCCAGCAGCTTGAGACAGCGGGAGGGCCAAGAGACCCAGTACTTC | CASSLRQREGQETQYF | TRBV5-4 | TRBD2 | TRBJ2-5 | .
TGTGCCAGCAGCCAAGTATCCCCCACCGGGGAGCTGTTTTTT | CASSQVSPTGELFF | TRBV14 | . | TRBJ2-2 | .
TGTGCCAGCAGATACCAGACTAGCGGGGGGGGGATGGAGCAGTTCTTC | CASRYQTSGGGMEQFF | TRBV7-2 | TRBD2 | TRBJ2-1 | .
TGCGCCAGCAGCCCCCACTTCCCTGGGGCCAACGTCCTGACTTTC | CASSPHFPGANVLTF | TRBV5-1 | . | TRBJ2-6 | .
TGTGCCAGCAGCCCCGGGTTAGAGCAGTACTTC | CASSPGLEQYF | TRBV6-6 | . | TRBJ2-7 | once
TGTGCCAGCAGCCAAGACCCAGGGGGACTAGCGGGAGGTATCTCCTACGAGCAGTACTTC | CASSQDPGGLAGGISYEQYF | TRBV4-2 | TRBD2 | TRBJ2-7 | few
TGTGCCAGCTCACCACGGAGAGAGCAGTACTTC | CASSPRREQYF | TRBV18 | . | TRBJ2-7 | .
TGTGCCAGCAGCTTAGGTGGCGGCGTCTATGGCTACACCTTC | CASSLGGGVYGYTF | TRBV11-1 | . | TRBJ1-2 | .
TGTGCCAGCAGCCCATATTATACAAACGAGCAGTACTTC | CASSPYYTNEQYF | TRBV7-2 | . | TRBJ2-7 | .
TGTGCCAGCAGTCCGTCGGGGAGCTCCTATAATTCACCCCTCCACTTT | CASSPSGSSYNSPLHF | TRBV28 | . | TRBJ1-6 | .
TGTGCCAGCAGCCGTCGACAGGGACGAAACACCATATATTTT | CASSRRQGRNTIYF | TRBV28 | TRBD1 | TRBJ1-3 | .
TGTGCCAGCAGTGAGAGCGGGAGGGGCACAGATACGCAGTATTTT | CASSESGRGTDTQYF | TRBV27 | TRBD2 | TRBJ2-3 | .
TGTGCCACCACCCGAGGGCGCAAGAACACTGAAGCTTTCTTT | CATTRGRKNTEAFF | TRBV15 | . | TRBJ1-1 | .
TGTGCCAGCAGTTATTACGCGGGACTGCCCACAGATACGCAGTATTTT | CASSYYAGLPTDTQYF | TRBV6-6 | . | TRBJ2-3 | .
TGCGCCAGCAGTACCGGGACAGGGAATGAAAAACTGTTTTTT | CASSTGTGNEKLFF | TRBV5-1 | TRBD1 | TRBJ1-4 | .